This TCR beta chain emerged from a study of CD8+ T cells in alopecia areata. Study-wide results and limits: Alopecia totalis/universalis scalp especially showed more expanded CD8+ clones than normal scalp.

Concerning this clone itself: Antigen unknown.

Collected material from alopecia areata patients comprised lesional scalp punch biopsies and peripheral blood. Researchers picked out CD4+ and CD8+ T cells from PBMCs by sorting. Investigators isolated RNA and reverse transcribed it into cDNA to act as the sequencing template. Sequencing was performed with immunoSEQ multiplex PCR; in TCRdb, only in-frame clones are kept and a portion is missing. The sample gives about 150,000 clones, around 87% of which show up once; approximately 15% is in the top ten. Trimming took 9 bases from V and 9 from J, leaving 24 bases between them. Germline V CDR1 and CDR2: MNHEY, SMNVEV (reference sequence). The CDR3 runs 15 residues.

The genes are TRBV27 and TRBJ2-1, with D unresolved. This sample comprised CD8+ T cells sorted from blood, obtained at week 0. This TCR was recovered from a human donor with alopecia areata. The CDR3 DNA reads as TGTGCCAGTCACTCGCGGCAGACTGATTGGGGTGAGCAGTTCTTC. Residues: CASHSRQTDWGEQFF.